The following is a TCR beta chain sequence with its context. In the authors' methods: Amplifying reference gene primers gave estimates of nucleated cell counts. Produced via immunoSEQ multiplex PCR; TCRdb's table is partial and in-frame only. The DNA gave D and trimming, while V, J and clone size come from that table. Of 200,000 to 300,000 clones in the sample, around 80% were seen once. Trimming shortened V by 1 base and J by 7 bases, and 4 bases separated the two germline ends. The CDR3 covers 12 residues. These data belong to a study of blood T cell repertoires in COVID-19. At the level of the study: Researchers got acute and convalescent COVID-19 samples from the United States, Italy and Spain. PBMCs, B-cell-depleted T cells, or T cells were the source of the cDNA or gDNA that made up the material.

This TCR was recovered from a human donor in a cohort sampled during active COVID-19. Sequenced input: peripheral blood. The chain recombines TRBV12-3 or TRBV12-4 with TRBJ2-2; D remains unclear. CDR3 sequence: CASSLVDGELFF. The CDR3 DNA reads as TGTGCCAGCAGTTTAGTAGACGGGGAGCTGTTTTTT.